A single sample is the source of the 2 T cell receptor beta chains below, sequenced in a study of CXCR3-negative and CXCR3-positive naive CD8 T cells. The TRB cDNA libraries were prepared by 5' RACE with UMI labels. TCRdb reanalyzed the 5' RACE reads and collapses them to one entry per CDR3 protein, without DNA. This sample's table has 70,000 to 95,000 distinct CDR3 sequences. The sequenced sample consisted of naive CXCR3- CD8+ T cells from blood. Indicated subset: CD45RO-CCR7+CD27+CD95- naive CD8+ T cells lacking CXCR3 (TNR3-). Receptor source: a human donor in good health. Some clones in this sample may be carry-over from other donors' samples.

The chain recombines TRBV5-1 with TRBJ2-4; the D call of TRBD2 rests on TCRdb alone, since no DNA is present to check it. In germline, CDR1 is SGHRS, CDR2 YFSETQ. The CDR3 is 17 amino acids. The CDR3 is CASSPDASGGFGNIQYF.

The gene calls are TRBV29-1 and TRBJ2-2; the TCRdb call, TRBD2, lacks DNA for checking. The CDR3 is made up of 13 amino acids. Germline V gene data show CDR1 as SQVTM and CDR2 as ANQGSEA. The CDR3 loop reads CSVEGLNTGELFF.